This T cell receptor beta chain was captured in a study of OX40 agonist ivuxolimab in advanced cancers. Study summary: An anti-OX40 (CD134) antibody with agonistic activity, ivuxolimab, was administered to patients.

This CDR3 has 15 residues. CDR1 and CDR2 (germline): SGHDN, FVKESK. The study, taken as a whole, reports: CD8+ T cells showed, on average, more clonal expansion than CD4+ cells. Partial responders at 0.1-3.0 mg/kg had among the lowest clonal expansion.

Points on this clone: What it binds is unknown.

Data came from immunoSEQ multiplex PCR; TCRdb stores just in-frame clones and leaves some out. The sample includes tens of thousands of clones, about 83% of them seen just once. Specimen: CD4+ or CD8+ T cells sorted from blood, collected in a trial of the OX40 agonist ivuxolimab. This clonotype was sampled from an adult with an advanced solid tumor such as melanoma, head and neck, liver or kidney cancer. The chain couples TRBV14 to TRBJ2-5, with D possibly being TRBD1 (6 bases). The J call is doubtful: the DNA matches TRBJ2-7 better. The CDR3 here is CASSLRPGHSYEQYF. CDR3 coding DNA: TGTGCCAGCAGCCTCAGGCCGGGACACTCCTACGAGCAGTACTTC.